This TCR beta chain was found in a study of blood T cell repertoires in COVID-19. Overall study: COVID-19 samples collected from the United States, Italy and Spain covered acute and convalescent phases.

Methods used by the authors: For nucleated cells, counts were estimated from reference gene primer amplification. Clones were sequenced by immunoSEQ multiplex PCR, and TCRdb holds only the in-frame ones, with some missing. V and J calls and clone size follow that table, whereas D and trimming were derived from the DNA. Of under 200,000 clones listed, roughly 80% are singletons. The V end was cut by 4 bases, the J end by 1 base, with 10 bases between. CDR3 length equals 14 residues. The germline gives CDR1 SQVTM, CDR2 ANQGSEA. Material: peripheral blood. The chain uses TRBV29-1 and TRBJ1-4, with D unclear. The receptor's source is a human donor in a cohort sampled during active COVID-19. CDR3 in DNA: TGCAGCGTTGGCGGGGATTTAACTAATGAAAAACTGTTTTTT. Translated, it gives CSVGGDLTNEKLFF.